This T cell receptor beta chain emerged from a study of Ad26.COV2.S vaccination and SARS-CoV-2 variants. The V gene lost 4 bases and the J gene lost 2 bases, with 9 bases spanning the gap. Germline CDR1 is LNHNV and CDR2 is YYDKDF (reference sequence). This CDR3 is built from 13 residues. As to treatment: some 20 received Ad26.COV2.S at low or high dose, single or two shots; five or six received placebo; per-sample allocation not given. Following the first vaccine or placebo injection, samples were taken on day 63. The individual, an adult aged 18-55 years, was a donor in Boston. Here immunoSEQ multiplex PCR was the method, and the copy in TCRdb shows in-frame clones only, minus some. The sample lists some 410,000 clones, over 80% occurring once.

The clonotype originates from a person between 18 and 59 years old who received the Ad26.COV2.S COVID-19 vaccine or a placebo. V gene TRBV15 combines with J gene TRBJ2-7; D perhaps matches TRBD2 (5 bases). Sequenced here: peripheral blood, sampled in a trial of Ad26.COV2.S vaccine versus placebo. The CDR3 here is CATSTGNTYEQYF. As DNA, the CDR3 is TGTGCCACCAGCACCGGGAACACCTACGAGCAGTACTTC. Supplemented by reference TRBV15 and TRBJ2-7, the full variable domain reads DAMVIQNPRYQVTQFGKPVTLSCSQTLNHNVMYWYQQKSSQAPKLLFHYYDKDFNNEADTPDNFQSRRPNTSFCFLDIRSPGLGDTAMYLCATSTGNTYEQYFGPGTRLTVT.